A selection of T cell receptor beta chains follows, all from one sample in a study of T cells in Graves' hyperthyroidism and ophthalmopathy. TCRdb reprocessed the multiplex PCR reads via MiXCR and lists one record per CDR3 protein. This table holds 550,000 to 650,000 distinct CDR3 sequences, about 14% found once. Sequencing used blood. All receptors come from a woman under 40 with Graves' hyperthyroidism that later progressed to Graves' ophthalmopathy. Both conserved end residues are trimmed from each CDR3.

>TRBV29-1|TRBJ2-1
SVRDGGKRRGNEQF
>TRBV7-6|TRBJ2-5
ASSSRGTSGSVETQY
>TRBV6-1|TRBJ1-1
ASTLSQWAGGSHEAF
>TRBV28|TRBJ2-3
ASSLTGGITDTQY
>TRBV6-1|TRBJ2-7
ASSEWLRAYEQY
>TRBV7-2|TRBJ2-2
ASSLTGEGTGELF
>TRBV27|TRBJ2-5
ASSTGMETQY
>TRBV3-1|TRBJ2-2
ASRRKTGSGTGELF
>TRBV20-1|TRBJ1-2
SAQGQEDYGYT
>TRBV29-1|TRBJ1-1
SVAKSGWGTEAF
>TRBV7-2|TRBJ2-7
ASSLISAGGLYEQY